This paragraph reports one T cell receptor beta chain. Antigen: not known. Sequence at one end of the junction differs from germline and may be a read error. Germline values: CDR1 SGHAT, CDR2 FQNNGV. CDR3 length: 13 amino acids. These data belong to a study of T cell responses to AZD1222 COVID-19 vaccine. Whole-study results and caveats: Seropositive at baseline were only six AZD1222 recipients.

Sequenced by immunoSEQ multiplex PCR; TCRdb stores in-frame clones only, minus some. The data hold tens of thousands of clones, with 80% observed a single time. The chain has TRBV11-2 and TRBJ1-6, with 7 bases identical to TRBD1. This TCR was recovered from an adult who received the AZD1222 COVID-19 vaccine. The sequenced sample was peripheral blood, obtained 28 days after the second AZD1222 dose. CDR3 sequence reads: CASSLDRDSPLHF. The CDR3 nucleotides read TGTGCCAGCAGCCTAGACAGGGATTCACCCCTCCACTTT. Looking up the rest from reference TRBV11-2 and TRBJ1-6 gives the full variable domain: EAGVAQSPRYKIIEKRQSVAFWCNPISGHATLYWYQQILGQGPKLLIQFQNNGVVDDSQLPKDRFSAERLKGVDSTLKIQPAKLEDSAVYLCASSLDRDSPLHFGNGTRLTVT.